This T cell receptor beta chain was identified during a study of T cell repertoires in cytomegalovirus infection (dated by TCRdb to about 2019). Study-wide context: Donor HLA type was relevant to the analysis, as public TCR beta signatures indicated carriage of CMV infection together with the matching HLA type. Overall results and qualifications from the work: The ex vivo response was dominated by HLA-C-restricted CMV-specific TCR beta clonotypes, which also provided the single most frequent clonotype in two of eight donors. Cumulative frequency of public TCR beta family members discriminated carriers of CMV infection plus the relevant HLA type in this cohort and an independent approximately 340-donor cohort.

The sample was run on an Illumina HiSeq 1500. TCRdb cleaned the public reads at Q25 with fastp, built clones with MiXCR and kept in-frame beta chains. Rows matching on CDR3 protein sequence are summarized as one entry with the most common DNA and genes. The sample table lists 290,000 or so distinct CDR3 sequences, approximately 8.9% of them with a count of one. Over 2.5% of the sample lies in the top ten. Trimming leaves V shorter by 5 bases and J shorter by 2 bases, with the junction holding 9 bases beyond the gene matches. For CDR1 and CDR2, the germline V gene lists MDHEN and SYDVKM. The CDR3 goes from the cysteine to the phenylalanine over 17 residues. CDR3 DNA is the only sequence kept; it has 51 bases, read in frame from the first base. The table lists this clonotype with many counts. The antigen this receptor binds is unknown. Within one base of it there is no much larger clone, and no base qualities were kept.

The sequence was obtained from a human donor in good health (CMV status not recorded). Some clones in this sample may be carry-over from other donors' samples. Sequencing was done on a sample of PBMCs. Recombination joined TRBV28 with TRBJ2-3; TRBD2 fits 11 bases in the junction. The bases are TGTGCCAGCAGTAAACCTTCGGGACTAGCGGCCACAGATACGCAGTATTTT. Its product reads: CASSKPSGLAATDTQYF.